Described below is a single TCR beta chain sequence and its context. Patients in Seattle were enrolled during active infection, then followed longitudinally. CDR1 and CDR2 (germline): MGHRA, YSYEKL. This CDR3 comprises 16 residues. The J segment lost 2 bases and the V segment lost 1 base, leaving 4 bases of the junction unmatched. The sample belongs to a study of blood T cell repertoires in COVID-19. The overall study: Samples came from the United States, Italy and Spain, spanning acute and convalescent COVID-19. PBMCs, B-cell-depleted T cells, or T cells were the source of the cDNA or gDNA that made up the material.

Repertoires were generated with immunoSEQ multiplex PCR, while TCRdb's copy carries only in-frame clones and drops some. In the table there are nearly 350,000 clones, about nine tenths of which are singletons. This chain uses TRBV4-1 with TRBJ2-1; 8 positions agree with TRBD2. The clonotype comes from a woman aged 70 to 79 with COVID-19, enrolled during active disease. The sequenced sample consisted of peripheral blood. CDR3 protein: CASSQVPAGAYNEQFF. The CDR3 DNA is TGCGCCAGCAGCCAAGTCCCAGCGGGGGCCTACAATGAGCAGTTCTTC.